The present TCR beta chain was sequenced within a study of CD8+ T cells in alopecia areata. Turning to the study itself: Those treated were given oral tofacitinib at 5 to 10 mg twice daily. Study results and limitations: Lesional scalp displayed greater clonality than normal scalp, most notably in alopecia totalis/universalis. How baseline CD8+ expansion relates to response remains uncertain (there was one nonresponder).

Documented treatment: oral pan-JAK inhibitor, 5-10 mg twice daily. Those with alopecia areata gave lesional scalp punch biopsies and peripheral blood. Trimming stripped 1 base from V and 4 bases from J, with 13 bases between. Germline V gives CDR1 KGHSH, CDR2 LQKENI. The CDR3 has 15 residues. Extracted from the samples, RNA was reverse transcribed into cDNA to serve as the sequencing template. Profiled with immunoSEQ multiplex PCR; TCRdb holds only in-frame clones, not every one. The table has around 300,000 clones, about 60% seen once. A remark on this clone: Its specificity is not known.

This rearrangement joins TRBV18 to TRBJ1-1; no clear D. The sample in question was CD4+ T cells sorted from blood, obtained at week 52, from a patient treated with tofacitinib. This receptor was taken from a human donor with alopecia areata. CDR3 residues: CASSPRADPGTEAFF. CDR3 sequence (DNA): TGTGCCAGCTCACCACGGGCAGATCCGGGCACTGAAGCTTTCTTT.